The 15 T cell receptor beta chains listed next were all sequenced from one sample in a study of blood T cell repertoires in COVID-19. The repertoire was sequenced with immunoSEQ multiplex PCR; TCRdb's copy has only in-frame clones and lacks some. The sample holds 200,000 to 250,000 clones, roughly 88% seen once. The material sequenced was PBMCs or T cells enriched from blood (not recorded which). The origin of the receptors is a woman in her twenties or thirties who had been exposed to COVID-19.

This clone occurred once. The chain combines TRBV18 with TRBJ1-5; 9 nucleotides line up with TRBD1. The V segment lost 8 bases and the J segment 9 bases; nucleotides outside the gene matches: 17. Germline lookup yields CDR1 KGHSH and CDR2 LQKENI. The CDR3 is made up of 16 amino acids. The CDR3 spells CASRHTGGVGVGPQHF. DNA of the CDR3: TGTGCCAGCCGACATACAGGGGGCGTGGGGGTAGGGCCCCAGCATTTT.

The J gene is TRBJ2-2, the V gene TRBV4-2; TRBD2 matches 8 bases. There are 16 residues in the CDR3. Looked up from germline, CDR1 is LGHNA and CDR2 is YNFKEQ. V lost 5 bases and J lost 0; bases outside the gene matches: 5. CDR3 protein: CASSSAGLANTGELFF. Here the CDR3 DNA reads TGTGCCAGCAGCTCTGCGGGACTAGCGAACACCGGGGAGCTGTTTTTT.

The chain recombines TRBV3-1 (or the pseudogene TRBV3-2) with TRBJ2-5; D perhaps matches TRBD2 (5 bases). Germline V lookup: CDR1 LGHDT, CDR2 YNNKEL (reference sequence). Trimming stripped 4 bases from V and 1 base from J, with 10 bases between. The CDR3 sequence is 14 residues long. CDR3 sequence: CASSLRSGQETQYF. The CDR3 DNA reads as TGTGCCAGCAGCCTACGAAGCGGCCAAGAGACCCAGTACTTC.

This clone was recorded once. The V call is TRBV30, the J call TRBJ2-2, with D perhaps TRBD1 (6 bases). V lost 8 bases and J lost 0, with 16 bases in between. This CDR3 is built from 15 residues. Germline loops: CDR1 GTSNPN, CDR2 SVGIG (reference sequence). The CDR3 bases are TGTGCCGGAATGACAGGTTTCGCGAACACCGGGGAGCTGTTTTTT. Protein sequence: CAGMTGFANTGELFF.

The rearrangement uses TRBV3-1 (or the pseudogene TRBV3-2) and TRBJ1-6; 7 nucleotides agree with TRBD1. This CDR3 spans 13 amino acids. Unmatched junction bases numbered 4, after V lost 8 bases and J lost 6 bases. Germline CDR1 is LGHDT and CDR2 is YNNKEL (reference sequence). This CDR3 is CASATGSNSPLHF. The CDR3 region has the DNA TGTGCCAGCGCGACAGGGAGTAATTCACCCCTCCACTTT.

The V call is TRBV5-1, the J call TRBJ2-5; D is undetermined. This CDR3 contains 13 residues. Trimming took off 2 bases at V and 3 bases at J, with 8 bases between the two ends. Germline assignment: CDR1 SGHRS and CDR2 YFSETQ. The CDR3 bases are TGCGCCAGCAGCTTCCCGTTAGAAGAGACCCAGTACTTC. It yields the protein CASSFPLEETQYF.

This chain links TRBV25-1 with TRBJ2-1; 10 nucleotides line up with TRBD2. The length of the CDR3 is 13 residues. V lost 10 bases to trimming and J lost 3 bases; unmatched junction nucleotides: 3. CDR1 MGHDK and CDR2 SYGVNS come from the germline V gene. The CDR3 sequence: CATGTSDYNEQFF. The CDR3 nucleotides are TGTGCCACCGGGACTAGCGACTACAATGAGCAGTTCTTC.

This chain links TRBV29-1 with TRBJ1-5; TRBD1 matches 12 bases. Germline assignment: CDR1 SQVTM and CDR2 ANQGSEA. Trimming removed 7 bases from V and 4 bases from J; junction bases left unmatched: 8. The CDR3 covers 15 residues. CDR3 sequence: CSAISGQGANQPQHF. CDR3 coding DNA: TGCAGCGCGATTTCGGGACAGGGGGCAAATCAGCCCCAGCATTTT.

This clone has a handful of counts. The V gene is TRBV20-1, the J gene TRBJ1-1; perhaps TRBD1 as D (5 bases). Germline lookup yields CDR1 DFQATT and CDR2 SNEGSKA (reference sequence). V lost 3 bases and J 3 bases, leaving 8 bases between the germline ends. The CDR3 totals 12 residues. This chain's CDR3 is CSASSRDTEAFF. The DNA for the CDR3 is TGCAGTGCTAGTAGCAGGGACACTGAAGCTTTCTTT.

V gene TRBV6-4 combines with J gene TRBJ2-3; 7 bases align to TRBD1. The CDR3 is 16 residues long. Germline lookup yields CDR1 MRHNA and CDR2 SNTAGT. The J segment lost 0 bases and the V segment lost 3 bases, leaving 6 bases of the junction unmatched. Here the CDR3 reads CASSEVGGFSTDTQYF. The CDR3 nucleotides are TGTGCCAGCAGTGAGGTAGGGGGCTTCAGCACAGATACGCAGTATTTT.

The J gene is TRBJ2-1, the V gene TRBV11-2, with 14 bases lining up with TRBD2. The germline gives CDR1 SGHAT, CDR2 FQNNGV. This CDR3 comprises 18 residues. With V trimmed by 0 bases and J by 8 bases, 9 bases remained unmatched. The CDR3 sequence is CASSLDHTGLAGGHEQFF. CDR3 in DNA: TGTGCCAGCAGCTTAGATCACACCGGACTAGCGGGAGGCCATGAGCAGTTCTTC.

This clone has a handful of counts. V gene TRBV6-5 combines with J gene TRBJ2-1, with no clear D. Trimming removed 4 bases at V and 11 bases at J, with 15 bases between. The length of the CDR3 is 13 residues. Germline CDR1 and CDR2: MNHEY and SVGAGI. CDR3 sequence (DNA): TGTGCCAGCAGTTCGCCTAGTCGAGGCAAGCAGTTCTTC. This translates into CASSSPSRGKQFF.

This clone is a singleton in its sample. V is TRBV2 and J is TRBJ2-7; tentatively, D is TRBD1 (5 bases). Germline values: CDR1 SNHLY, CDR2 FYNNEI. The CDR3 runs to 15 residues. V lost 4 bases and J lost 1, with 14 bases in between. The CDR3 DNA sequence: TGTGCCAGCAGTGGTGGGGCGTTCGGGTCCTACGAGCAGTACTTC. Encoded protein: CASSGGAFGSYEQYF.

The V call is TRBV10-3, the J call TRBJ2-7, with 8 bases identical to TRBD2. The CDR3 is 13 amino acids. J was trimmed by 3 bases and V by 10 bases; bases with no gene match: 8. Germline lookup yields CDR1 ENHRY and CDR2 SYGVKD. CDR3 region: CASLSGTSYEQYF. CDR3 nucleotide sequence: TGTGCCAGCCTTAGCGGGACAAGCTACGAGCAGTACTTC.

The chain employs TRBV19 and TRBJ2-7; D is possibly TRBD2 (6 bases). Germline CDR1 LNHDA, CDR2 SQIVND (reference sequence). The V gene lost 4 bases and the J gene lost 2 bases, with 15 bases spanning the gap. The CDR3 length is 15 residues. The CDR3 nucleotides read TGTGCCAGTAGTAGAAGACCGGGACTCACCTACGAGCAGTACTTC. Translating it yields CASSRRPGLTYEQYF. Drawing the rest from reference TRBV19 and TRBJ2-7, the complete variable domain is DGGITQSPKYLFRKEGQNVTLSCEQNLNHDAMYWYRQDPGQGLRLIYYSQIVNDFQKGDIAEGYSVSREKKESFPLTVTSAQKNPTAFYLCASSRRPGLTYEQYFGPGTRLTVT.